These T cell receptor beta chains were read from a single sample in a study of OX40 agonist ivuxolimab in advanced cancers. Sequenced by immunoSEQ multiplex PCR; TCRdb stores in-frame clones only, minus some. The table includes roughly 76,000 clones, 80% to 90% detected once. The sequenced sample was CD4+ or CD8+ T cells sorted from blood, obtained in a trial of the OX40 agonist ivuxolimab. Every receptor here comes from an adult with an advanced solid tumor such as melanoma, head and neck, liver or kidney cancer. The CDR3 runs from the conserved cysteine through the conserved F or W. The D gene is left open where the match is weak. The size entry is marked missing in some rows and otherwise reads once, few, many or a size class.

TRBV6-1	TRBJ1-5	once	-	CASSEGGAGWGNQPQHF	TGTGCCAGCAGTGAGGGAGGGGCAGGGTGGGGCAATCAGCCCCAGCATTTT
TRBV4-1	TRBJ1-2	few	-	CASSQDPGTQVVYGYTF	TGCGCCAGCAGCCAAGACCCCGGGACACAGGTTGTCTATGGCTACACCTTC
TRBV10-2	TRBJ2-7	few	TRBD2	CASSSTSGSTYEQYF	TGCGCCAGCAGTTCCACTAGCGGGAGTACCTACGAGCAGTACTTC
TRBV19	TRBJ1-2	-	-	CASSITDLYGYTF	TGTGCCAGTAGTATCACAGATTTATATGGCTACACCTTC
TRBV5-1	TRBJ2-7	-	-	CASSLVAGPYEQYF	TGCGCCAGCAGCTTGGTTGCGGGTCCCTACGAGCAGTACTTC
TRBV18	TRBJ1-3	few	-	CASSPTRENTIYF	TGTGCCAGCTCACCAACAAGGGAGAACACCATATATTTT
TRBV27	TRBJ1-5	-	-	CASSSGYNQPQHF	TGTGCCAGCAGTTCAGGGTACAATCAGCCCCAGCATTTT
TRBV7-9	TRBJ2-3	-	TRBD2	CASSLGLAGERTDTQYF	TGTGCCAGCAGCCTAGGACTAGCGGGAGAGCGCACAGATACGCAGTATTTT
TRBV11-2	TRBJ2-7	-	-	CASSPRTVSAYEQYF	TGTGCCAGCAGCCCCCGGACGGTATCCGCCTACGAGCAGTACTTC
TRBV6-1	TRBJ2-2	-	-	CASSAIRDGELFF	TGTGCCAGCAGTGCTATCAGGGACGGGGAGCTGTTTTTT
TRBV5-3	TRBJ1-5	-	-	CARSRGTVSNQPQHF	TGTGCCAGAAGCCGGGGGACCGTGAGCAATCAGCCCCAGCATTTT
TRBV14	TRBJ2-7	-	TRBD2	CASSPRVAGVAEQYF	TGTGCCAGCAGCCCGAGGGTAGCGGGAGTTGCCGAGCAGTACTTC
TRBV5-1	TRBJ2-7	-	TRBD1	CASSFGQVSYEQYF	TGCGCCAGCAGCTTTGGACAGGTTTCCTACGAGCAGTACTTC
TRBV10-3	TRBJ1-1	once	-	CAISESQGSTEAFF	TGTGCCATCAGTGAGTCTCAGGGTAGCACTGAAGCTTTCTTT
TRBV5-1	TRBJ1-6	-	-	CASSLDGTYNSPLHF	TGCGCCAGCAGCTTGGACGGGACATATAATTCACCCCTCCACTTT
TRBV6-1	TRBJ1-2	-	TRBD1	CASRGQDGYTF	TGTGCCAGCCGTGGACAGGATGGCTACACCTTC
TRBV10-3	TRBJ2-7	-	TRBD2	CAISESTSGAGGYEQYF	TGTGCCATCAGTGAGTCGACTAGCGGGGCCGGGGGCTACGAGCAGTACTTC
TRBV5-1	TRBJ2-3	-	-	CASSLGTTTADTQYF	TGCGCCAGCAGTCTTGGGACGACGACGGCAGATACGCAGTATTTT
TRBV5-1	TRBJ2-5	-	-	CASSPSGGGQETQYF	TGCGCCAGCAGCCCTAGCGGAGGGGGTCAAGAGACCCAGTACTTC
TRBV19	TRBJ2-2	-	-	CASSKTGPAGTGELFF	TGTGCCAGTAGTAAGACAGGCCCAGCCGGCACCGGGGAGCTGTTTTTT
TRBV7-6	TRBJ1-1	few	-	CASSLVGEGTEAFF	TGTGCCAGCAGCTTGGTAGGGGAGGGCACTGAAGCTTTCTTT
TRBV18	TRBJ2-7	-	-	CASSSGWGKYEQYF	TGTGCCAGCTCATCCGGGTGGGGAAAATACGAGCAGTACTTC
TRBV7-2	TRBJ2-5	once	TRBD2	CASSLRTSSETQYF	TGTGCCAGCAGCCTTCGGACTAGTTCGGAGACCCAGTACTTC
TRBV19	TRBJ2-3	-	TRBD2	CASSRLAGGDTQYF	TGTGCCAGTAGTAGGTTAGCGGGAGGGGATACGCAGTATTTT
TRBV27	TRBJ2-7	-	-	CASSLSWGVQAYEQYF	TGTGCCAGCAGTTTATCTTGGGGGGTCCAGGCCTACGAGCAGTACTTC
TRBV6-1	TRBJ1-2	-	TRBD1	CASSEWGQGLDYGYTF	TGTGCCAGCAGTGAATGGGGACAGGGCCTAGACTATGGCTACACCTTC
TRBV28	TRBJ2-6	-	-	CASSYKGLISGANVLTF	TGTGCCAGCAGTTACAAAGGACTCATCTCTGGGGCCAACGTCCTGACTTTC
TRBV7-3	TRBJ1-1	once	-	CASSPHARGANTEAFF	TGTGCCAGCAGCCCCCATGCGCGGGGGGCGAACACTGAAGCTTTCTTT
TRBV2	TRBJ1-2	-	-	CASSEAQGTAGGYTF	TGTGCCAGCAGTGAAGCCCAGGGGACCGCAGGGGGCTACACCTTC
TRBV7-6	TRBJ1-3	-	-	CASSLGSGIETGNTIYF	TGTGCCAGCAGTCTAGGGTCAGGGATAGAGACTGGAAACACCATATATTTT
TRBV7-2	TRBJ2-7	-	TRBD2	CASSLVTSGVLRF	TGTGCCAGCAGCTTAGTAACTAGCGGGGTCCTTAGGTTC